The 19 T cell receptor beta chains presented below share a single source sample, sequenced in a study of T cell repertoires in cytomegalovirus infection. Antigens of these TCRs are unknown. TCRdb ran MiXCR on the reads and lists one entry per CDR3 protein. This sample has about 150,000 distinct CDR3 sequences; approximately 30% occur once, and the top ten carry 45% to 60%. Sequences were derived from CD8+ T cells from cultured PBMCs, sampled from culture after CMV antigen stimulation. Receptors were obtained from a human donor in good health (CMV status not recorded). Some clones in this sample may be carry-over from other donors' samples.

This clonotype was detected only a few times. The CDR3 spells CASSLSAGMAGELFF. CDR3 sequence (DNA): TGTGCCAGCAGCCTTAGCGCAGGAATGGCCGGGGAGCTGTTTTTT. The chain is built from TRBV11-2 and TRBJ2-2; maybe TRBD2 (5 bases). The CDR3 totals 15 residues. Germline CDR1 and CDR2: SGHAT and FQNNGV. Trimming took off 5 bases at V and 6 bases at J, with 16 bases between the two ends. The whole variable domain, filled in from reference TRBV11-2 and TRBJ2-2, reads EAGVAQSPRYKIIEKRQSVAFWCNPISGHATLYWYQQILGQGPKLLIQFQNNGVVDDSQLPKDRFSAERLKGVDSTLKIQPAKLEDSAVYLCASSLSAGMAGELFFGEGSRLTVL.

This clonotype was seen more than once but under ten times. CDR3 DNA: TGTGCCAGTAGTATCGGGGCAGGGGGCACTGAAGCTTTCTTT. This translates into CASSIGAGGTEAFF. J is TRBJ1-1 and V is TRBV19; TRBD1 aligns across 7 bases. The CDR3 length is 14 residues. V gave up 3 bases and J gave up 4 bases; unmatched junction bases: 5. The germline gives CDR1 LNHDA, CDR2 SQIVND (reference sequence).

The chain recombines TRBV27 with TRBJ1-5; no reliable D call. V dropped 3 bases and J dropped 2 bases, with 8 bases sitting between them. Germline CDR1 reads MNHEY; CDR2 reads SMNVEV (reference sequence). This CDR3 contains 14 residues. The CDR3 nucleotides are TGTGCCAGCAGTTTGAACGCGGGCAATCAGCCCCAGCATTTT. Its protein product is CASSLNAGNQPQHF.

This clonotype was seen more than once but under ten times. This chain joins TRBV7-9 and TRBJ1-1; perhaps TRBD1 as D (5 bases). The CDR3 sequence is 14 residues long. Trimming cost V 5 bases and J 0 bases, with 10 bases left between them. Germline V lookup: CDR1 SEHNR, CDR2 FQNEAQ (reference sequence). The CDR3 DNA is TGTGCCAGCAGCCGGACACCGATGAACACTGAAGCTTTCTTT. Translating gives CASSRTPMNTEAFF.

Regarding this clonotype: It may be a read error: a sequence one base away is much more abundant. This chain connects TRBV7-3 to TRBJ2-7, with a tentative D call TRBD1 (5 bases). The germline CDR1 and CDR2 sequences are SGHTA and FQGTGA. Trimming took 2 bases from V and 0 from J, leaving 8 bases between them. CDR3 length: 14 amino acids. In DNA form, the CDR3 reads TGTGCCAGCAGCTTAGGACACAGCTCCTACGAGCAGTACTTC. Protein product: CASSLGHSSYEQYF.

The gene calls are TRBV2 and TRBJ2-7, with D uncertain. Germline CDR1 SNHLY, CDR2 FYNNEI. Trimming took off 0 bases at V and 4 bases at J, with 4 bases between the two ends. The CDR3 runs to 12 residues. The CDR3 sequence: CASSEALYEQYF. In DNA, the CDR3 is TGTGCCAGCAGTGAAGCCCTATACGAGCAGTACTTC. The full variable domain, its missing parts supplied by reference TRBV2 and TRBJ2-7, is EPEVTQTPSHQVTQMGQEVILRCVPISNHLYFYWYRQILGQKVEFLVSFYNNEISEKSEIFDDQFSVERPDGSNFTLKIRSTKLEDSAMYFCASSEALYEQYFGPGTRLTVT.

The rearrangement links TRBV19 to TRBJ2-7; possibly TRBD1 for D (5 bases). The CDR3 spans 15 residues. CDR1 is LNHDA and CDR2 is SQIVND in the germline V gene (reference sequence). Trimming left V 5 bases short and J 0 bases short, with 14 bases between. CDR3 in DNA: TGTGCCAGTAGTTCGGCCTCTGACAGCTCCTACGAGCAGTACTTC. Translated, it gives CASSSASDSSYEQYF.

The chain carries TRBV28 and TRBJ1-2; D not certain. Germline V gene lookup returns CDR1 MDHEN and CDR2 SYDVKM. The V end was cut by 4 bases, the J end by 5 bases, with 14 bases between. The CDR3 is 14 amino acids. The chain's CDR3 is CASSYGEGSYGYTF. DNA of the CDR3: TGTGCCAGCAGTTACGGTGAAGGGAGTTATGGCTACACCTTC.

This chain connects TRBV7-9 to TRBJ2-1; 15 bases map to TRBD2. Germline CDR1 SEHNR, CDR2 FQNEAQ (reference sequence). J lost 8 bases, V lost 4 bases, and 15 bases had no gene match. The CDR3 totals 19 residues. The CDR3 sequence: CASSSSDGLAGGDKDEQFF. Written as DNA, the CDR3 is TGTGCCAGCAGCTCTAGCGATGGACTAGCGGGGGGGGATAAGGATGAGCAGTTCTTC.

This clonotype came up a few times. The rearrangement links TRBV28 to TRBJ2-3, with a weak D call TRBD2 (7 bases). Germline CDR1 reads MDHEN; CDR2 reads SYDVKM. There are 15 residues in the CDR3. V was pared by 6 bases and J by 4 bases, with 17 bases between. This chain's CDR3 is CASRYERGGADTQYF. The CDR3 DNA reads as TGTGCCAGCAGGTACGAGCGAGGGGGGGCAGATACGCAGTATTTT. The full variable domain, in which reference TRBV28 and TRBJ2-3 provide the parts outside the CDR3, is DVKVTQSSRYLVKRTGEKVFLECVQDMDHENMFWYRQDPGLGLRLIYFSYDVKMKEKGDIPEGYSVSREKKERFSLILESASTNQTSMYLCASRYERGGADTQYFGPGTRLTVL.

CDR3 sequence (DNA): TGTGCCAGCAGTGTAAATCTTCTAGCTGTTGTCGGGGAGCTGTTTTTT. It encodes CASSVNLLAVVGELFF. V usage is TRBV7-2 and J usage is TRBJ2-2; D is possibly TRBD2 (5 bases). This CDR3 is built from 16 residues. The ends were cut back, 6 bases at V and 7 bases at J, with 21 bases in the middle. Germline assignment: CDR1 SGHTA and CDR2 FQGNSA.

The chain links TRBV12-3 or TRBV12-4 to TRBJ2-3; perhaps TRBD2 as D (7 bases). The CDR3 is 11 amino acids. V lost 8 bases, J lost 11 bases, and 14 bases lay in between. CDR3 amino acids: CASGGGREQYF. The DNA for the CDR3 is TGTGCCAGCGGGGGGGGCAGGGAGCAGTATTTT.

The chain has TRBV19 and TRBJ1-1, with D hard to call. The V gene lost 1 base and the J gene lost 0 bases, with 12 bases spanning the gap. The CDR3 length is 16 residues. Germline CDR1 and CDR2: LNHDA and SQIVND (reference sequence). The CDR3 protein is CASSIAWTGMNTEAFF. As DNA, the CDR3 is TGTGCCAGTAGTATAGCCTGGACGGGAATGAACACTGAAGCTTTCTTT.

This clonotype was recorded at least ten times. The chain uses TRBV7-7 and TRBJ1-3, with 7 nucleotides matching TRBD1. The CDR3 has 13 amino acids. CDR1 SSHAT and CDR2 FNYEAQ come from the germline V gene (reference sequence). Germline trimming cut 4 bases from V and 4 bases from J; bases unmatched to any gene: 1. In nucleotides, the CDR3 is TGTGCCAGCAGCTCGGACAGGGGAAACACCATATATTTT. Amino acids: CASSSDRGNTIYF.

This chain uses TRBV9 with TRBJ1-2; no reliable D call. Germline lookup yields CDR1 SGDLS and CDR2 YYNGEE. The CDR3 loop spans 15 amino acids. V lost 0 bases and J 0 bases, leaving 9 bases between the germline ends. CDR3 amino acids: CASSVASRPNYGYTF. In DNA form, the CDR3 reads TGTGCCAGCAGCGTAGCTTCCCGGCCTAACTATGGCTACACCTTC.

This clonotype was observed a single time. The genes are TRBV2 and TRBJ2-7; TRBD1 agrees at 8 bases. The CDR3 length is 15 residues. V was pared by 2 bases and J by 2 bases, with 5 bases of the junction left unmatched. The germline CDR1 and CDR2 sequences are SNHLY and FYNNEI. The CDR3 region is CASSELLGQAYEQYF. CDR3 nucleotide sequence: TGTGCCAGCAGTGAATTGTTGGGACAGGCCTACGAGCAGTACTTC.

This clonotype was counted between two and nine times. CDR3 sequence (DNA): TGTGCCAGTAGTATCATGGGAGGGGGGGAGCTGTTTTTT. Protein product: CASSIMGGGELFF. This rearrangement joins TRBV19 to TRBJ2-2, with 7 bases matching TRBD2. V was clipped by 3 bases and J by 8 bases; unmatched bases: 3. This CDR3 is built from 13 residues. CDR1 and CDR2 (germline): LNHDA, SQIVND (reference sequence).

This chain uses TRBV5-8 with TRBJ2-3; D may be TRBD1 or TRBD2 (6 bases each). Germline V gene data show CDR1 as SGHTS and CDR2 as YDEGEE. CDR3 length: 16 amino acids. V was clipped by 6 bases and J by 0 bases, with 17 bases between them. CDR3 region: CASKLGGGPSTDTQYF. CDR3 nucleotides: TGTGCCAGCAAACTTGGAGGGGGGCCTAGCACAGATACGCAGTATTTT.

The chain uses TRBV20-1 and TRBJ2-7; D gene ambiguous. The V end lost 0 bases, the J end lost 3 bases, and 6 bases lay between the germline ends. The CDR3 has 12 amino acids. Per the germline V gene, CDR1 is DFQATT and CDR2 is SNEGSKA (reference sequence). The CDR3 region is CSAREGGYEQYF. CDR3 sequence (DNA): TGCAGTGCTAGAGAGGGCGGCTACGAGCAGTACTTC.